This TCR beta chain emerged from a study of Graves' ophthalmopathy and Graves' hyperthyroidism. From RNA, the CDR3 regions of TCR beta chains were amplified and sequenced. Second-round multiplex PCR came after first-round RT-PCR with HTBI primers. TCRdb reprocessed the multiplex PCR reads via MiXCR and lists one record per CDR3 protein. The table includes about 400,000 distinct CDR3 sequences, 15% to 20% detected once. The CDR3 is 13 residues long. Looked up from germline, CDR1 is DFQATT and CDR2 is SNEGSKA (reference sequence). V gave up 7 bases and J gave up 2 bases; unmatched junction bases: 7. The rearrangement joins TRBV20-1 to TRBJ2-5, with 7 nucleotides matching TRBD1. The sequence was obtained from a woman under 30 with Graves' ophthalmopathy. The sequencing sample was made of peripheral blood. The CDR3 sequence is CSGPPGQQETQYF. CDR3 sequence (DNA): TGCAGTGGACCACCGGGACAGCAAGAGACCCAGTACTTC.